Following are 5 T cell receptor beta chains from one sample sequenced in a study of T-cell reconstitution after alpha-beta-depleted transplantation in children. During its preparation, the TCRbeta library received unique molecular identifiers. TCRdb independently ran MiXCR on the PCR reads; one entry per CDR3 protein. Of a few hundred thousand distinct CDR3 sequences in the sample, 9.5% to 13% were seen once. The material sequenced was PBMCs, taken before TCRalphabeta/CD19-depleted stem cell transplant. The receptors originated from a child less than two years old with acute myeloid leukemia, due to receive a stem cell transplant.

To note about this clonotype: This may come from a read error, since a much larger clone is one base off. The chain combines TRBV19 with TRBJ2-3, with a tentative D call TRBD2 (6 bases). The CDR3 loop spans 18 amino acids. Germline V gives CDR1 LNHDA, CDR2 SQIVND (reference sequence). CDR3 coding DNA: TGTGCCAGTAGTTACGGACCGGGACGCAGAACTAGCACAGATACGAAGTATTTT. Translating gives CASSYGPGRRTSTDTKYF.

This clonotype was observed a few times. The chain has TRBV6-1 and TRBJ1-2, with TRBD1 as a possible D gene (6 bases). The CDR3 is 18 residues long. V shed 5 bases and J shed 1 base, with 23 bases lying between them. CDR1 is MNHNS and CDR2 is SASEGT in the germline V gene. CDR3 in DNA: TGTGCCAGCAGTCCCCCGGGCCGCCTACAGGGTTATAACTATGGCTACACCTTC. This encodes CASSPPGRLQGYNYGYTF.

This clonotype has a count of ten or more. The CDR3 loop is CASSAHSGLPPLQETQYF. CDR3 DNA: TGTGCCAGCAGTGCCCACTCGGGTCTACCCCCGCTCCAAGAGACCCAGTACTTC. The genes are TRBV9 and TRBJ2-5; D is uncertain. Germline lookup yields CDR1 SGDLS and CDR2 YYNGEE. The length of the CDR3 is 18 residues. Trimming removed 5 bases from V and 1 base from J, with 24 bases in between. Filled out from reference TRBV9 and TRBJ2-5, the complete variable domain reads DSGVTQTPKHLITATGQRVTLRCSPRSGDLSVYWYQQSLDQGLQFLIQYYNGEERAKGNILERFSAQQFPDLHSELNLSSLELGDSALYFCASSAHSGLPPLQETQYFGPGTRLLVL.

This clonotype occurred many times. The rearrangement joins TRBV20-1 to TRBJ2-7; 8 positions match TRBD2. Germline V lookup: CDR1 DFQATT, CDR2 SNEGSKA (reference sequence). Trimming took 1 base from V and 0 from J; bases not matched to a gene: 11. The CDR3 runs to 17 residues. CDR3 region: CSARVLTRAGGSYEQYF. CDR3 in DNA: TGCAGTGCTAGAGTCCTAACCAGGGCGGGAGGCTCCTACGAGCAGTACTTC.

The rearrangement links TRBV25-1 to TRBJ2-2; 8 bases line up with TRBD2. This CDR3 region has 16 residues. Unmatched junction bases numbered 6, after V lost 1 base and J lost 5 bases. Germline CDR1 is MGHDK and CDR2 is SYGVNS. The CDR3 loop is CASSESGRAKTGELFF. CDR3 nucleotides: TGTGCCAGCAGTGAATCCGGGAGGGCCAAGACCGGGGAGCTGTTTTTT.